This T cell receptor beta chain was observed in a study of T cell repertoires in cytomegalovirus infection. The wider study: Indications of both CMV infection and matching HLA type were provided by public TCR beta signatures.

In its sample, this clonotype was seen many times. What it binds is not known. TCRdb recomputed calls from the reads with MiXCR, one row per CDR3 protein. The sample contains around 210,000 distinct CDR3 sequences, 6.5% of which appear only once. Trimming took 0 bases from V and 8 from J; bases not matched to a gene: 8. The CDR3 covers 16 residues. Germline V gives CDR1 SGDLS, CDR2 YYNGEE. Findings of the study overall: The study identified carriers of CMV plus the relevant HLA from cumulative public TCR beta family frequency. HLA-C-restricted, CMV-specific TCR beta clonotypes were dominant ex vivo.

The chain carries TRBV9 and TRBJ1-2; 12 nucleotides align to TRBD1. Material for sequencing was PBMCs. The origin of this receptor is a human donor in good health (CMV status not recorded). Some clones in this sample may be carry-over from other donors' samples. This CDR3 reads CASSVASGQGARGYTF. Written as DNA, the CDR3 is TGTGCCAGCAGCGTAGCTTCGGGACAGGGGGCGCGGGGCTACACCTTC.